Shown below are 19 T cell receptor beta chains from a single sample sequenced in a study of vaccination and CD4 T cells after COVID-19. Treatment in this sample: roughly 11-day PBMC culture with coronavirus spike peptide pools or control peptides (ViraFEST assay). The Oncomine TCR Beta short-read assay generated sequence data from the DNA of cultured CD4+ T cells. MiXCR, applied by TCRdb to the PCR reads, yields one record per CDR3 protein. The table includes 9,500 to 15,000 distinct CDR3 sequences, around half detected once. Their antigen targets remain unknown. The sample in question was cultured CD4+ T cells from blood, obtained after SARS-CoV-2 vaccination. The receptor source for this set is a human donor with COVID-19.

The rearrangement links TRBV7-8 to TRBJ2-7, with 7 bases lining up with TRBD1. CDR1 is SGHVS, CDR2 FQNEAQ, per germline. The CDR3 has 14 amino acids. V lost 8 bases to trimming and J lost 1 base; unmatched junction nucleotides: 8. CDR3 residues: CASAQHRGSYEQYF. CDR3 nucleotides: TGTGCCAGCGCCCAACACAGGGGTTCCTACGAGCAGTACTTC.

This clonotype was observed a few times. The chain has TRBV20-1 and TRBJ1-1; 8 nucleotides align to TRBD1. V lost 6 bases and J lost 5; bases outside the gene matches: 8. CDR1 is DFQATT and CDR2 is SNEGSKA in the germline V gene (reference sequence). The CDR3 is 13 amino acids. The CDR3 bases are TGCAGTGCCCCGACAGGGGTAGTAACTGAAGCTTTCTTT. Translated, it gives CSAPTGVVTEAFF.

This clonotype was seen a few times. This rearrangement joins TRBV5-6 to TRBJ2-5, with TRBD2 matching over 11 bases. Germline loops: CDR1 SGHDT, CDR2 YYEEEE. This CDR3 spans 15 amino acids. Unmatched junction bases numbered 8, after V lost 5 bases and J lost 5 bases. CDR3 nucleotide sequence: TGTGCCAGCAGAGGTAGCGGGGGGGCACTGGAGACCCAGTACTTC. This gives the protein CASRGSGGALETQYF. Full variable domain (outside the CDR3, taken from reference TRBV5-6 and TRBJ2-5): DAGVTQSPTHLIKTRGQQVTLRCSPKSGHDTVSWYQQALGQGPQFIFQYYEEEERQRGNFPDRFSGHQFPNYSSELNVNALLLGDSALYLCASRGSGGALETQYFGPGTRLLVL.

The chain joins TRBV2 to TRBJ1-5, with 8 positions matching TRBD1. J lost 4 bases, V lost 5 bases, and 1 base had no gene match. This CDR3 has 13 amino acids. Germline V gene data show CDR1 as SNHLY and CDR2 as FYNNEI. The CDR3 bases are TGTGCCAGCAGTCGGGACAGGAATCAGCCCCAGCATTTT. It specifies CASSRDRNQPQHF.

V gene TRBV20-1 combines with J gene TRBJ2-5, with a possible D match to TRBD1 (6 bases). Per germline, CDR1 DFQATT and CDR2 SNEGSKA (reference sequence). The CDR3 is 13 residues long. The ends were cut back, 1 base at V and 5 bases at J, with 11 bases in the middle. CDR3 nucleotides: TGCAGTGCTAGAGTACAGGGTTCCGAGACCCAGTACTTC. It yields the protein CSARVQGSETQYF.

This clonotype was seen a few times. The V call is TRBV7-2, the J call TRBJ1-1; D might be TRBD1 (6 bases). CDR1 and CDR2 (germline): SGHTA, FQGNSA. The V gene lost 5 bases and the J gene lost 1 base, with 20 bases spanning the gap. CDR3 length: 17 amino acids. The CDR3 nucleotides are TGTGCCAGCAGCCCCCAAGGGATAGGGGGGCGGAACACTGAAGCTTTCTTT. Its translation is CASSPQGIGGRNTEAFF.

Here the CDR3 reads CASSLDGQGNTEAFF. CDR3 bases: TGTGCCAGCAGCTTAGACGGGCAGGGGAACACTGAAGCTTTCTTT. The rearrangement joins TRBV7-2 to TRBJ1-1; D is perhaps TRBD1 (5 bases). The germline V gene encodes CDR1 SGHTA and CDR2 FQGNSA. V was pared by 1 base and J by 1 base, with 10 bases between. The CDR3 covers 15 residues.

This clonotype was detected only a few times. The chain employs TRBV25-1 and TRBJ1-1, with 8 bases fitting TRBD1. CDR3 length: 16 amino acids. Unmatched junction bases numbered 10, after V lost 6 bases and J lost 1 base. Germline CDR1 and CDR2: MGHDK and SYGVNS. The CDR3 reads CASRLTGAGGNTEAFF. In nucleotides, the CDR3 is TGTGCCAGCAGGCTGACAGGGGCAGGTGGGAACACTGAAGCTTTCTTT.

The chain combines TRBV2 with TRBJ2-7; the D is unclear. This CDR3 contains 12 residues. Trimming left V 6 bases short and J 0 bases short, with 6 bases between. Germline V CDR1 and CDR2: SNHLY, FYNNEI. CDR3 in DNA: TGTGCCAGCAGATACAACTCCTACGAGCAGTACTTC. The encoded protein is CASRYNSYEQYF.

This clonotype was seen only a few times. The chain has TRBV24-1 and TRBJ1-6, with 7 bases lining up with TRBD1. The CDR3 has 13 residues. The germline V gene has CDR1 KGHDR and CDR2 SFDVKD. V trimming: 5 bases; J trimming: 9 bases; junction bases outside the gene matches: 3. The CDR3 loop is CATSAGGTSPLHF. CDR3 coding DNA: TGTGCCACCAGTGCAGGGGGTACTTCACCCCTCCACTTT.

This clonotype was seen more than once but under ten times. The chain joins TRBV4-1 to TRBJ1-5; tentative D call: TRBD1 (6 bases). This CDR3 region has 15 residues. Trimming pared 0 bases from V and 7 bases from J, leaving 13 bases between. The V gene's germline CDR1 is MGHRA and CDR2 YSYEKL. For the CDR3, the DNA is TGCGCCAGCAGCCAAGATACAGGGTTGTACCAGCCCCAGCATTTT. Protein sequence: CASSQDTGLYQPQHF.

This clonotype has just one count. The chain combines TRBV6-5 with TRBJ2-7; D unresolved. The CDR3 totals 15 residues. Germline V lookup: CDR1 MNHEY, CDR2 SVGAGI. V was clipped by 2 bases and J by 1 base, with 12 bases between them. The CDR3 loop reads CASSYVGSLSYEQYF. DNA of the CDR3: TGTGCCAGCAGTTACGTAGGGTCGTTGTCCTACGAGCAGTACTTC.

The table lists this clonotype with a count of one. This sequence joins TRBV21-1 and TRBJ2-3; the D call in the table, TRBD2, was not verified against the DNA. TRBV21-1 is a pseudogene. The CDR3 has 17 amino acids. CDR3 residues: CASSKGLTGGSTDTQYF. CDR3 bases: TGTGCCAGCAGCAAGGGACTTACCGGAGGTAGCACAGATACGCAGTATTTT.

The V and J genes are TRBV11-3 and TRBJ2-7, with TRBD1 matching 8 bases. Trimming removed 0 bases from V and 6 bases from J; junction bases left unmatched: 10. Germline lookup yields CDR1 SGHNT and CDR2 YENEEA. CDR3 length: 16 amino acids. The CDR3 nucleotides read TGTGCCAGCAGCTTAGAATGTAGGACAGGGAGATGCGAGCAGTACTTC. Protein sequence: CASSLECRTGRCEQYF.

In its sample, this clonotype was seen a few times. V is TRBV20-1 and J is TRBJ1-1, with D hard to call. The CDR3 is 14 residues long. Germline CDR1 DFQATT, CDR2 SNEGSKA (reference sequence). V was shortened by 0 bases and J by 2 bases, with 10 bases between the two germline ends. The CDR3 protein is CSARDGRTNTEAFF. CDR3 DNA sequence: TGCAGTGCTAGAGATGGGCGAACTAACACTGAAGCTTTCTTT.

In its sample, this clonotype was seen once. The chain uses TRBV12-5 and TRBJ2-7; D is perhaps TRBD2 (5 bases). Trimming left V 5 bases short and J 4 bases short, with 18 bases between. The CDR3 totals 15 residues. CDR1 is LGHNT, CDR2 FRNRAP, per germline. The DNA for the CDR3 is TGTGCTAGTGGTCAGACCCGACCGGGGTTTTACGAGCAGTACTTC. This encodes CASGQTRPGFYEQYF.

The chain employs TRBV19 and TRBJ2-7; D assignment may be TRBD1 or TRBD2 (6 bases each). This CDR3 has 16 amino acids. The V and J ends lost 4 bases and 0 bases respectively, with 16 bases between them. Germline CDR1 reads LNHDA; CDR2 reads SQIVND (reference sequence). This CDR3 reads CASSNPRGGRSYEQYF. CDR3 DNA: TGTGCCAGTAGTAACCCCCGAGGGGGGCGCTCCTACGAGCAGTACTTC.

This rearrangement joins TRBV20-1 to TRBJ1-1, with 8 bases identical to TRBD1. This CDR3 comprises 13 residues. The V and J ends lost 3 bases and 4 bases, in that order; junction bases with no gene match: 4. The germline V gene has CDR1 DFQATT and CDR2 SNEGSKA (reference sequence). CDR3 loop: CSARDDRGTEAFF. The CDR3 bases are TGCAGTGCTAGGGACGACAGGGGCACTGAAGCTTTCTTT.

This clonotype was observed a few times. CDR3 region: CSASRGLVTGELFF. In DNA, the CDR3 is TGCAGTGCTAGCAGGGGACTAGTCACCGGGGAGCTGTTTTTT. This chain joins TRBV20-1 and TRBJ2-2, with 8 bases aligning to TRBD2. Germline loops: CDR1 DFQATT, CDR2 SNEGSKA (reference sequence). This CDR3 is 14 amino acids long. Unmatched junction bases numbered 4, after V lost 3 bases and J lost 4 bases.